This TCR beta chain stems from a study of T cell repertoires in cytomegalovirus infection. Study-level information: Public TCR beta signatures indicated both CMV infection and matching HLA type.

This clonotype was recorded at least ten times. Its target is unknown. TCRdb passed the reads through MiXCR, listing each CDR3 protein once. The sample holds about 110,000 distinct CDR3 sequences; about a tenth are singletons and the top ten take 25% to 40%. V lost 0 bases, J lost 3 bases, and 6 bases lay in between. The CDR3 loop spans 14 amino acids. CDR1 is SGHVS, CDR2 FNYEAQ, per germline. The sequenced material came from PBMCs, sequenced either directly or after in vitro stimulation (not recorded which). The TCR was taken from a human donor in good health (CMV status not recorded). Some clones in this sample may be carry-over from other donors' samples. This sequence joins TRBV7-6 and TRBJ1-3; D call uncertain. The CDR3 loop reads CASSLAASGNTIYF. In DNA form, the CDR3 reads TGTGCCAGCAGCTTAGCGGCCAGTGGAAACACCATATATTTT.